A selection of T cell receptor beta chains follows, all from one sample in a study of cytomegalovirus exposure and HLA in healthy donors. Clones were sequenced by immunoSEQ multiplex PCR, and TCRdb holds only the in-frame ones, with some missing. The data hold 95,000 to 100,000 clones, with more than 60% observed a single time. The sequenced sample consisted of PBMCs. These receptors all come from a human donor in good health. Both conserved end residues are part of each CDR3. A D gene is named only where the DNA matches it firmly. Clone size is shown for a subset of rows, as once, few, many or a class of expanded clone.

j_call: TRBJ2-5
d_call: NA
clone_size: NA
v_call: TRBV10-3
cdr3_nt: TGTGCCATCAGTGACAGGGCCCAAGAGACCCAGTACTTC
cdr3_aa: CAISDRAQETQYF

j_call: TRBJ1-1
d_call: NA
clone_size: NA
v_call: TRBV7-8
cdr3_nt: TGTGCCAGCAGCTTAGATATTTTTAACAGGAACACTGAAGCTTTCTTT
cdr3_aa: CASSLDIFNRNTEAFF

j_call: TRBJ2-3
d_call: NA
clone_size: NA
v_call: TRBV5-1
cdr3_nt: TGCGCCAGCAGCCCCGGGGTGCCAGATACGCAGTATTTT
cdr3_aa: CASSPGVPDTQYF

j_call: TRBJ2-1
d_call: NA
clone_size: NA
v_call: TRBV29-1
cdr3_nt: TGCAGCGGGAGACTAAACTCTAATGAGCAGTTCTTC
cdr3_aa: CSGRLNSNEQFF

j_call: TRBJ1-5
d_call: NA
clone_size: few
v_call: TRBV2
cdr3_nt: TGTGCCAGCAGATACACACAGAGCAATCAGCCCCAGCATTTT
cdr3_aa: CASRYTQSNQPQHF

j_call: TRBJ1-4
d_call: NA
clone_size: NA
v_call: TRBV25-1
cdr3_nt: TGTGCCAGCAGTGAATATATAACTGGGAGTGGGGAAAAACTGTTTTTT
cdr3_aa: CASSEYITGSGEKLFF

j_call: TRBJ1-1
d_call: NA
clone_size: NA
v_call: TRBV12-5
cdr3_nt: TGTGCTAGTGGCCGGAACACTGAAGCTTTCTTT
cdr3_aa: CASGRNTEAFF

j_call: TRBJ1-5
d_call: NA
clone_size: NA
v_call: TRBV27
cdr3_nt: TGTGCCAGCAGTTTCCACGGGAATAGCAATCAGCCCCAGCATTTT
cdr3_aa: CASSFHGNSNQPQHF

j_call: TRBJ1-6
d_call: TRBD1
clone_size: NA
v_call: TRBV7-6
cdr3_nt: TGTGCCAGCAGCTTACACTGGGACAGGAATTCACCCCTCCACTTT
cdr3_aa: CASSLHWDRNSPLHF

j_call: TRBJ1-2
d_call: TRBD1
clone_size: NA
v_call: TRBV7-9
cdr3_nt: TGTGCCAGCAGCTTACTGCAGGGGGAGAGCTATGGCTACACCTTC
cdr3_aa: CASSLLQGESYGYTF

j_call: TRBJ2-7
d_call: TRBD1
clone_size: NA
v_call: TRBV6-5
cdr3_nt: TGTGCCAGTTCAGCCCTCGACAGGGGGCTTCACGAGCAGTACTTC
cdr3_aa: CASSALDRGLHEQYF

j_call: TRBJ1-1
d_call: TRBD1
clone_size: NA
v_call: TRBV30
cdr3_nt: TGTGCCTGGAGTGTACCCCGACAGGGGGACACTGAAGCTTTCTTT
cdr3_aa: CAWSVPRQGDTEAFF